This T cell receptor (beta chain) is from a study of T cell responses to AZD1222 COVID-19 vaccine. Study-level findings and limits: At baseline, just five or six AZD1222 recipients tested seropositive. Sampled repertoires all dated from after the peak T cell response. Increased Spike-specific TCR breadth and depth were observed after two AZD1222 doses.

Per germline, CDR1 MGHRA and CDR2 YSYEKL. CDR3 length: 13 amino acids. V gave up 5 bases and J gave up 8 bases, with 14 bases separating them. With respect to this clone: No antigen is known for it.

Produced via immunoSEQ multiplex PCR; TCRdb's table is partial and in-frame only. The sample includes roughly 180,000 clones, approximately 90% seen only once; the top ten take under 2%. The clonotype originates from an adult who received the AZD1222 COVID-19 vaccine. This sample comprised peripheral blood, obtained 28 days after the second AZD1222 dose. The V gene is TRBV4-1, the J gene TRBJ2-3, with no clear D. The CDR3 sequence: CASSSNPRGTQYF. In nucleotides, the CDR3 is TGCGCCAGCAGCTCCAATCCTAGAGGTACGCAGTATTTT.